The 20 T cell receptor beta chains in this list originate from one sample, sequenced in a study of blood T cell repertoires in COVID-19. Only in-frame clones appear in the TCRdb table, and some are missing; sequencing was by immunoSEQ multiplex PCR. The sample contains about 170,000 clones, 70% to 90% of which appear only once. The specimen sequenced was peripheral blood. Receptors were obtained from a man in his 60s who had recovered from COVID-19.

This clone came up once. The rearrangement joins TRBV11-2 to TRBJ2-2, with 7 bases matching TRBD2. The trim removed 6 bases at V and 4 bases at J, leaving 8 bases unmatched. From germline, CDR1 is SGHAT and CDR2 FQNNGV. The CDR3 has 15 amino acids. For the CDR3, the DNA is TGTGCCAGCAGTCCCGGCGGCGGGGGCACCGGGGAGCTGTTTTTT. This translates into CASSPGGGGTGELFF.

The rearrangement uses TRBV3-1 (or the pseudogene TRBV3-2) and TRBJ2-3; D is uncertain. This CDR3 is 17 amino acids long. CDR1 LGHDT and CDR2 YNNKEL come from the germline V gene (reference sequence). Trimming took 4 bases from V and 4 from J, leaving 21 bases between them. CDR3 sequence reads: CASSPRRFGARPDTQYF. CDR3 nucleotide sequence: TGTGCCAGCAGCCCCCGCCGATTTGGCGCTAGGCCAGATACGCAGTATTTT.

The rearrangement joins TRBV4-3 to TRBJ2-7; D uncertain. Per the germline V gene, CDR1 is LGHNA and CDR2 is YSLEER. With 0 bases removed from V and 3 bases from J, the gap between germline ends came to 6 bases. This CDR3 contains 13 residues. The CDR3 sequence: CASSQDLGYEQYF. The DNA of the CDR3 is TGCGCCAGCAGCCAAGATCTAGGCTACGAGCAGTACTTC.

The chain recombines TRBV18 with TRBJ2-5; no reliable D call. V lost 6 bases and J lost 2, with 13 bases in between. Germline V gene lookup returns CDR1 KGHSH and CDR2 LQKENI. This CDR3 comprises 14 residues. CDR3 sequence: CASSRVTEQETQYF. In DNA form, the CDR3 reads TGTGCCAGCTCTCGAGTTACAGAGCAAGAGACCCAGTACTTC. Filled out from reference TRBV18 and TRBJ2-5, the complete variable domain reads NAGVMQNPRHLVRRRGQEARLRCSPMKGHSHVYWYRQLPEEGLKFMVYLQKENIIDESGMPKERFSAEFPKEGPSILRIQQVVRGDSAAYFCASSRVTEQETQYFGPGTRLLVL.

The gene calls are TRBV3-1 (or the pseudogene TRBV3-2) and TRBJ1-3, with D unclear. The germline CDR1 and CDR2 sequences are LGHDT and YNNKEL (reference sequence). Trimming cost V 3 bases and J 0 bases, with 18 bases left between them. The CDR3 length is 18 residues. The CDR3 bases are TGTGCCAGCAGCCACTTTGAGGGTTATGTGGGCTCTGGAAACACCATATATTTT. It codes for CASSHFEGYVGSGNTIYF.

This chain connects TRBV5-1 to TRBJ2-3, with 8 bases aligning to TRBD2. The J segment lost 2 bases and the V segment lost 0 bases, leaving 5 bases of the junction unmatched. CDR1 and CDR2 (germline): SGHRS, YFSETQ. This CDR3 comprises 16 residues. CDR3 in DNA: TGCGCCAGCAGCTTGGAGCGCGGGGGGTTCACAGATACGCAGTATTTT. This gives the protein CASSLERGGFTDTQYF.

This rearrangement joins TRBV11-2 to TRBJ2-7, with D perhaps TRBD2 (6 bases). This CDR3 region has 13 residues. Germline assignment: CDR1 SGHAT and CDR2 FQNNGV. The V end lost 9 bases, the J end lost 2 bases, and 14 bases lay between the germline ends. The CDR3 DNA reads TGTGCCAGTGCCGGGGCGGGGACCTACGAGCAGTACTTC. It encodes CASAGAGTYEQYF. Variable domain in full (rest from reference TRBV11-2 and TRBJ2-7): EAGVAQSPRYKIIEKRQSVAFWCNPISGHATLYWYQQILGQGPKLLIQFQNNGVVDDSQLPKDRFSAERLKGVDSTLKIQPAKLEDSAVYLCASAGAGTYEQYFGPGTRLTVT.

The rearrangement uses TRBV6-5 and TRBJ1-2; D gene ambiguous. The germline gives CDR1 MNHEY, CDR2 SVGAGI. The CDR3 spans 15 residues. The germline V and J ends were trimmed by 0 bases and 1 base, with 9 bases remaining between them. This CDR3 is CASSYSYDNNYGYTF. CDR3 nucleotide sequence: TGTGCCAGCAGTTACTCCTATGACAATAACTATGGCTACACCTTC.

This chain joins TRBV19 and TRBJ2-5, with D tentatively TRBD2 (5 bases). CDR1 is LNHDA, CDR2 SQIVND, per germline (reference sequence). CDR3 length: 13 amino acids. V was pared by 3 bases and J by 5 bases, with 10 bases between. The CDR3 reads CASSINGEETQYF. The CDR3 DNA follows: TGTGCCAGTAGTATCAACGGGGAGGAGACCCAGTACTTC. Variable domain in full (rest from reference TRBV19 and TRBJ2-5): DGGITQSPKYLFRKEGQNVTLSCEQNLNHDAMYWYRQDPGQGLRLIYYSQIVNDFQKGDIAEGYSVSREKKESFPLTVTSAQKNPTAFYLCASSINGEETQYFGPGTRLLVL.

The V and J genes are TRBV7-9 and TRBJ2-5; weak D call: TRBD1 (6 bases). V lost 3 bases and J lost 9, with 17 bases in between. Germline CDR1 and CDR2: SEHNR and FQNEAQ (reference sequence). The CDR3 contains 14 residues. For the CDR3, the DNA is TGTGCCAGCAGCTTCCCGGGACAACCGAGGGCCCAGTACTTC. Amino acid sequence: CASSFPGQPRAQYF.

The genes are TRBV30 and TRBJ2-7; tentatively, D is TRBD1 (6 bases). The CDR3 loop spans 13 amino acids. Trimming stripped 1 base from V and 5 bases from J, with 12 bases between. The germline V gene encodes CDR1 GTSNPN and CDR2 SVGIG (reference sequence). DNA of the CDR3: TGTGCCTGGAGTGCCCAGGGGAACAACGAGCAGTACTTC. Its protein is CAWSAQGNNEQYF.

V and J are TRBV10-3 and TRBJ2-1, with 9 bases that match TRBD1. This CDR3 region has 14 residues. CDR1 and CDR2 (germline): ENHRY, SYGVKD. The V and J ends lost 7 bases and 7 bases, in that order; junction bases with no gene match: 8. For the CDR3, the DNA is TGTGCCATCACAAGCGGACAGGGGAATAATGAGCAGTTCTTC. Translated, it gives CAITSGQGNNEQFF.

The CDR3 loop is CATSRSRTGRGGYNEQFF. The DNA for the CDR3 is TGTGCCACCAGCAGATCAAGAACGGGGCGGGGCGGCTACAATGAGCAGTTCTTC. V gene TRBV15 combines with J gene TRBJ2-1; maybe TRBD2 (6 bases). This CDR3 spans 18 amino acids. The V gene lost 2 bases and the J gene lost 3 bases, with 20 bases spanning the gap. Per germline, CDR1 LNHNV and CDR2 YYDKDF (reference sequence).

This chain connects TRBV5-8 to TRBJ1-5; perhaps TRBD1 as D (5 bases). There are 16 residues in the CDR3. CDR1 is SGHTS and CDR2 is YDEGEE in the germline V gene. V dropped 4 bases and J dropped 1 base, with 15 bases sitting between them. The CDR3 DNA reads TGTGCCAGCAGCCTATTGCGGGGGATCAGCAATCAGCCCCAGCATTTT. Its protein product is CASSLLRGISNQPQHF.

The gene calls are TRBV3-1 (or the pseudogene TRBV3-2) and TRBJ1-2, with 10 bases fitting TRBD1. Per the germline V gene, CDR1 is LGHDT and CDR2 is YNNKEL (reference sequence). The J segment lost 5 bases and the V segment lost 3 bases, leaving 6 bases of the junction unmatched. This CDR3 contains 15 residues. The chain's CDR3 is CASSHHRDRGYGYTF. CDR3 DNA sequence: TGTGCCAGCAGCCACCACCGGGACAGGGGATATGGCTACACCTTC.

Points on this clone: Other DNA sequences in this specimen translate into the identical CDR3. V gene TRBV12-3 or TRBV12-4 combines with J gene TRBJ1-2; 7 bases fit TRBD1. This CDR3 has 12 residues. V was clipped by 8 bases and J by 4 bases; unmatched bases: 4. The DNA of the CDR3 is TGTGCCAGCTCCAGACAGGGCTATGGCTACACCTTC. This codes for CASSRQGYGYTF.

This clone was seen a handful of times. The V gene is TRBV5-1, the J gene TRBJ1-1, with 8 bases that match TRBD1. V shed 3 bases and J 4 bases; nucleotides not matched to a gene: 2. CDR1 is SGHRS, CDR2 YFSETQ, per germline. There are 13 residues in the CDR3. This CDR3 is CASSSGTGTEAFF. CDR3 DNA sequence: TGCGCCAGCAGCTCCGGGACAGGCACTGAAGCTTTCTTT.

The J gene is TRBJ2-4, the V gene TRBV27; possibly TRBD2 for D (5 bases). The CDR3 contains 15 residues. Germline CDR1 reads MNHEY; CDR2 reads SMNVEV (reference sequence). Trimming left V 4 bases short and J 8 bases short, with 18 bases between. DNA of the CDR3: TGTGCCAGCAGTTCACCGGGAACAGAGGGAGACATTCAGTACTTC. Translation gives CASSSPGTEGDIQYF.

V usage is TRBV9 and J usage is TRBJ1-6; no reliable D call. V was cut by 0 bases and J by 4 bases, with 8 bases left in between. Germline lookup yields CDR1 SGDLS and CDR2 YYNGEE. The CDR3 runs to 15 residues. CDR3 coding DNA: TGTGCCAGCAGCGTAGATTACGGGTATAATTCACCCCTCCACTTT. Amino acid sequence: CASSVDYGYNSPLHF.

The chain couples TRBV7-2 to TRBJ2-5; possible D gene TRBD1, 6 bases. V lost 5 bases and J 1 base, leaving 11 bases between the germline ends. CDR3 size: 14 residues. Germline V lookup: CDR1 SGHTA, CDR2 FQGNSA. This CDR3 reads CASSPGQFQETQYF. DNA for the CDR3: TGTGCCAGCAGCCCTGGACAGTTCCAAGAGACCCAGTACTTC. Using reference TRBV7-2 and TRBJ2-5 for the parts outside the CDR3, the full variable domain is GAGVSQSPSNKVTEKGKDVELRCDPISGHTALYWYRQSLGQGLEFLIYFQGNSAPDKSGLPSDRFSAERTGGSVSTLTIQRTQQEDSAVYLCASSPGQFQETQYFGPGTRLLVL.